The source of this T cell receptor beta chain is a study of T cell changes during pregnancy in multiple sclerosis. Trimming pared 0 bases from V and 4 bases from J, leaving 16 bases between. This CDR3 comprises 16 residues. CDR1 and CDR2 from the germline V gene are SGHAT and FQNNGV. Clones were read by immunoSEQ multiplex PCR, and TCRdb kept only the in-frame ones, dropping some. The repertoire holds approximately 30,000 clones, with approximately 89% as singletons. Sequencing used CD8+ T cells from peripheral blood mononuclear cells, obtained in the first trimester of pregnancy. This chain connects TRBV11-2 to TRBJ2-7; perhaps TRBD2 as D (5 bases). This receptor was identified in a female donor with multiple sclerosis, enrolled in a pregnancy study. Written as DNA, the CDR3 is TGTGCCAGCAGCTTAGAGGGGAGCGCGGAAGAATACGAGCAGTACTTC. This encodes CASSLEGSAEEYEQYF.